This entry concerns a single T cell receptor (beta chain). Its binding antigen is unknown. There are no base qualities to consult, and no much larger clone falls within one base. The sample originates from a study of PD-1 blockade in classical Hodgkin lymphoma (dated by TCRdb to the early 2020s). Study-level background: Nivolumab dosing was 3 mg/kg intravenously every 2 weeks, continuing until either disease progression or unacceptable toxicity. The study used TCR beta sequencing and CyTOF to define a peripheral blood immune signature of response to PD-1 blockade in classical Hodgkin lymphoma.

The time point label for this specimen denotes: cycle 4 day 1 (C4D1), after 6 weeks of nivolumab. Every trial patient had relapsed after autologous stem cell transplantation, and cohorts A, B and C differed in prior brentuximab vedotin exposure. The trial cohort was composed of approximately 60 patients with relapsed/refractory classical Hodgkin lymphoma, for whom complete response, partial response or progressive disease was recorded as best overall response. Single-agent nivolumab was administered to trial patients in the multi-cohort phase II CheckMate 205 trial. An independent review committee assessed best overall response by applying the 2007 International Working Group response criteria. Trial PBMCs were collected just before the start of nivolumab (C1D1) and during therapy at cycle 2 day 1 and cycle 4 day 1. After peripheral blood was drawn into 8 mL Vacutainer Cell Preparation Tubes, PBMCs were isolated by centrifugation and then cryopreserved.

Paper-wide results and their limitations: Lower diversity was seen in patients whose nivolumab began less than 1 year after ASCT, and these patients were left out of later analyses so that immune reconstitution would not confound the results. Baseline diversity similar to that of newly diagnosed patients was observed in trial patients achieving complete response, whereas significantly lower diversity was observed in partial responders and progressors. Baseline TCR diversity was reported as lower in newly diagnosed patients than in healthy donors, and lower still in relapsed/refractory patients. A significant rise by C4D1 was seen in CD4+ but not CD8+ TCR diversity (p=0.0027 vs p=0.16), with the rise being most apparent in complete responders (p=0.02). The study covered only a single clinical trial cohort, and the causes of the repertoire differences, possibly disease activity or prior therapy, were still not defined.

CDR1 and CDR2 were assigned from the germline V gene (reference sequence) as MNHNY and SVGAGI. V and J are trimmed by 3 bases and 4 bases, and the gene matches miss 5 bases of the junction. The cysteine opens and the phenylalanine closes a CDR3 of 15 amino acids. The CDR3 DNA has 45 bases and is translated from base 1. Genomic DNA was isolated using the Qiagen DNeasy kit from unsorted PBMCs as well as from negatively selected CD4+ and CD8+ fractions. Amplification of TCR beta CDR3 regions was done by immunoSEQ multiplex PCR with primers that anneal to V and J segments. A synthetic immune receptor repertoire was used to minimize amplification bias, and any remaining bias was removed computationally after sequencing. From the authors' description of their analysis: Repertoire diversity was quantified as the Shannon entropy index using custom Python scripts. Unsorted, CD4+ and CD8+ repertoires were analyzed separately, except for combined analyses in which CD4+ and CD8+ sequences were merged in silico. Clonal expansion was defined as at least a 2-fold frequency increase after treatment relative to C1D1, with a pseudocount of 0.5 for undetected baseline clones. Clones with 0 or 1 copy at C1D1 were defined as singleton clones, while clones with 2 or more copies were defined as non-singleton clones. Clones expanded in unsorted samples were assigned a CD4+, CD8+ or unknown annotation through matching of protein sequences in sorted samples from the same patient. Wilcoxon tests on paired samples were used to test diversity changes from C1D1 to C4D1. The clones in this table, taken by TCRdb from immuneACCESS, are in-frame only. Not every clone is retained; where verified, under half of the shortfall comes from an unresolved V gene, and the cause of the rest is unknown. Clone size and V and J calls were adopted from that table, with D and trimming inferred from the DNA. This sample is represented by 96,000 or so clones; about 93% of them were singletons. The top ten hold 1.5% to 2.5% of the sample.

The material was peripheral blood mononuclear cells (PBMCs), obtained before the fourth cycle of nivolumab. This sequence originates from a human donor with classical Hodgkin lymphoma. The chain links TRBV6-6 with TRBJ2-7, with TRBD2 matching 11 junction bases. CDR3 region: CASSYFTSGSYEQYF. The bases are TGTGCCAGCAGTTATTTCACTAGCGGGAGTTACGAGCAGTACTTC.